This TCR beta chain was obtained from a study of blood T cell repertoires in COVID-19. The CDR3 has 15 amino acids. Per germline, CDR1 SNHLY and CDR2 FYNNEI. Germline trimming cut 5 bases from V and 8 bases from J; bases unmatched to any gene: 13. Sequencing was performed with immunoSEQ multiplex PCR; in TCRdb, only in-frame clones are kept and a portion is missing. The sample holds about 86,000 clones; over 70% are singletons and the top ten take 30% to 35%. The clonotype comes from a woman aged 80 or over with active or convalescent COVID-19. Sequences were obtained from peripheral blood. The chain employs TRBV2 and TRBJ1-1; 8 bases line up with TRBD1. As DNA, the CDR3 is TGTGCCAGCAGTAATCAGGGGGCGAGCCCAAAGGAAGCTTTCTTT. The encoded protein is CASSNQGASPKEAFF.